The clone carrying this TCR beta chain occurred a few times. V dropped 5 bases and J dropped 0; count of bases not matched to a gene: 3. The CDR3 consists of 18 residues. CDR1 is SGHTA and CDR2 is FQGTGA in the germline V gene. This record comes from a study of Graves' ophthalmopathy and Graves' hyperthyroidism. Amplified TCR beta CDR3 regions were obtained using RNA transcripts as template. An opening RT-PCR round employed HTBI primers and preceded a second-round multiplex PCR. TCRdb used MiXCR to reprocess the multiplex PCR reads, holding one entry per CDR3 protein. The repertoire has over 40,000 distinct CDR3 sequences, less than 65% of them found once; the top ten carry roughly 21%.

This sequence was found in an adult man with Graves' ophthalmopathy. Sequenced sample: peripheral blood. V is TRBV7-3 and J is TRBJ2-2; 16 positions agree with TRBD2. The CDR3: CASSGGTSGRANTGELFF. CDR3 DNA sequence: TGTGCCAGCAGCGGCGGGACTAGCGGGAGGGCGAACACCGGGGAGCTGTTTTTT.